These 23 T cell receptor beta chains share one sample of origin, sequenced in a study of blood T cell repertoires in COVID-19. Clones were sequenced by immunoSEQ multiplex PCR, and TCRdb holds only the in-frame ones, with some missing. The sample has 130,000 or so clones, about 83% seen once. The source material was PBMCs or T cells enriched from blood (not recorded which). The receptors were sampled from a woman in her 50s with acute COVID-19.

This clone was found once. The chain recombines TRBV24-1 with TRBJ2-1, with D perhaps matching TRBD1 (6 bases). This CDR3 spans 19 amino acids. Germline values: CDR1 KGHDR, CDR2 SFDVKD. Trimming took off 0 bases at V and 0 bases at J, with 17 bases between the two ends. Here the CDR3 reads CATSDLRGHWGSSYNEQFF. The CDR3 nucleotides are TGTGCCACCAGTGATTTGAGGGGACATTGGGGGTCCTCCTACAATGAGCAGTTCTTC.

CDR3 sequence (DNA): TGTGCCAGCAGTCTAGCGGACTACACAGATACGCAGTATTTT. Amino acids: CASSLADYTDTQYF. The V call is TRBV6-2 or TRBV6-3, the J call TRBJ2-3; 7 nucleotides line up with TRBD2. Germline V lookup: CDR1 MNHEY, CDR2 SVGEGT. CDR3 length equals 14 residues. V shed 5 bases, J shed 2 bases, and the junction held 4 bases outside the gene matches.

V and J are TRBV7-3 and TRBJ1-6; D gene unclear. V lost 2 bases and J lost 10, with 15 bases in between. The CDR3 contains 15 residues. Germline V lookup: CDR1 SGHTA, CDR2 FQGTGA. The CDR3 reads CASSLGSPGQSPLHF. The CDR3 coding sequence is TGTGCCAGCAGCTTAGGGAGTCCAGGCCAATCACCCCTCCACTTT. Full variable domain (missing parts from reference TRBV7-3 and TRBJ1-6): GAGVSQTPSNKVTEKGKYVELRCDPISGHTALYWYRQSLGQGPEFLIYFQGTGAADDSGLPNDRFFAVRPEGSVSTLKIQRTERGDSAVYLCASSLGSPGQSPLHFGNGTRLTVT.

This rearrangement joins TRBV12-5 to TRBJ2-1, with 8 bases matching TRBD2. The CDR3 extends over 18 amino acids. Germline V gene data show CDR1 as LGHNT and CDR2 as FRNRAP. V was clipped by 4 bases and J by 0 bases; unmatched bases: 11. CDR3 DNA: TGTGCTAGTGGTTGGTTGGGCGGGAGGTCAAGCTCCTACAATGAGCAGTTCTTC. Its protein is CASGWLGGRSSSYNEQFF.

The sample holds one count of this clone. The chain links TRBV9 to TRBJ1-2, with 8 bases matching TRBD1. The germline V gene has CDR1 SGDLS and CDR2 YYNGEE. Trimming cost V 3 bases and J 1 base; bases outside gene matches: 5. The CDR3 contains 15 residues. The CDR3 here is CASSARTGSNYGYTF. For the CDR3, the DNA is TGTGCCAGCAGCGCCAGGACAGGGAGTAACTATGGCTACACCTTC.

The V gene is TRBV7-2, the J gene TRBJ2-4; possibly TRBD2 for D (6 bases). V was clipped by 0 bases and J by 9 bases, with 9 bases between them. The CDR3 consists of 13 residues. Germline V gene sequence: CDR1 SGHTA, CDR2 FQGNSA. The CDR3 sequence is CASSLAPGVIQYF. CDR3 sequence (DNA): TGTGCCAGCAGCTTAGCGCCGGGAGTCATTCAGTACTTC.

CDR3 sequence (DNA): TGTGTTTGTGGGAGGGATGGCACCGGGGAGCTGTTTTTT. This codes for CVCGRDGTGELFF. This chain joins TRBV19 and TRBJ2-2; 7 positions agree with TRBD2. Germline V gives CDR1 LNHDA, CDR2 SQIVND (reference sequence). The CDR3 has 13 residues. Combining the CDR3 with reference TRBV19 and TRBJ2-2 gives the whole variable domain DGGITQSPKYLFRKEGQNVTLSCEQNLNHDAMYWYRQDPGQGLRLIYYSQIVNDFQKGDIAEGYSVSREKKESFPLTVTSAQKNPTAFYLCVCGRDGTGELFFGEGSRLTVL.

In DNA form, the CDR3 reads TGCGCCAGCAGAGTCCAGGGTAGGGAAAACACCATATATTTT. Translation: CASRVQGRENTIYF. The rearrangement links TRBV5-1 to TRBJ1-3; TRBD1 is a possible D gene (5 bases). Germline CDR1 SGHRS, CDR2 YFSETQ. V lost 5 bases to trimming and J lost 6 bases, with 15 bases between them. The CDR3 loop spans 14 amino acids.

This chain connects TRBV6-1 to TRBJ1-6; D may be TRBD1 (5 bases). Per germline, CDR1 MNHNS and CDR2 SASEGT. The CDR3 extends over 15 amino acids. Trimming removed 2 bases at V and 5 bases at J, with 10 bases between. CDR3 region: CASSEWTQNNSPLHF. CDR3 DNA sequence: TGTGCCAGCAGTGAATGGACACAGAATAATTCACCCCTCCACTTT.

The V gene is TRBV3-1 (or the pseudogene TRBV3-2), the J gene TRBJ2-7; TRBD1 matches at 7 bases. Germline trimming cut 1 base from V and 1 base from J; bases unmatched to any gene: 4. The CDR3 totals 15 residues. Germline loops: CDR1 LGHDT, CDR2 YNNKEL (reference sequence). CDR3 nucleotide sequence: TGTGCCAGCAGCCAAGTGACAGGGTCGTCCTACGAGCAGTACTTC. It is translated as CASSQVTGSSYEQYF.

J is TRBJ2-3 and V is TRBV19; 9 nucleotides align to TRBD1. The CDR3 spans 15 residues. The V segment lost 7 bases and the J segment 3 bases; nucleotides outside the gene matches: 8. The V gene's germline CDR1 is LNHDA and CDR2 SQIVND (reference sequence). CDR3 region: CASKGRDRVTDTQYF. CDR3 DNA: TGTGCCAGTAAGGGGAGGGACAGGGTTACAGATACGCAGTATTTT.

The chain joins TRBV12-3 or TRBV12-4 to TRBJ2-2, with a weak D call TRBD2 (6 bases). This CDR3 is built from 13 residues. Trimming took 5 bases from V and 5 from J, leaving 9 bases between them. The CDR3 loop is CASSPRGTGELFF. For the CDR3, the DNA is TGTGCCAGCAGTCCTCGGGGGACCGGGGAGCTGTTTTTT.

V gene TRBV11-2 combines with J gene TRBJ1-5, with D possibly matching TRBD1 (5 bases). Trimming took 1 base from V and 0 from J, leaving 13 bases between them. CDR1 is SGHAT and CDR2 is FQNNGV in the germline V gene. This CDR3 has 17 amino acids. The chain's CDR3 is CASSLGVSGLSNQPQHF. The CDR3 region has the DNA TGTGCCAGCAGCTTAGGTGTCTCAGGGCTTAGCAATCAGCCCCAGCATTTT.

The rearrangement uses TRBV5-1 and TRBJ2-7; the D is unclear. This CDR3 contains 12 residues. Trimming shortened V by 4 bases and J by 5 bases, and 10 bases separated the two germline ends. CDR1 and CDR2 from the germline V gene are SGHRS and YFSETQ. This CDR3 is CASSPVQDEQYF. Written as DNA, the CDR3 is TGCGCCAGCAGCCCAGTCCAGGACGAGCAGTACTTC.

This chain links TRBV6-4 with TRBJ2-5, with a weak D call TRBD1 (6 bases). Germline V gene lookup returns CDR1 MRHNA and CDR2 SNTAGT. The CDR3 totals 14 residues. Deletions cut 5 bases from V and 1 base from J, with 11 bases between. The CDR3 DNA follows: TGTGCCAGCAGTCCACAGGGCGGCCAAGAGACCCAGTACTTC. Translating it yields CASSPQGGQETQYF.

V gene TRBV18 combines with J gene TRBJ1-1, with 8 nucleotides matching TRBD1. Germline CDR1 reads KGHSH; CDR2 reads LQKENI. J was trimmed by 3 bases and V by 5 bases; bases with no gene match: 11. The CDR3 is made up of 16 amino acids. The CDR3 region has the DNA TGTGCCAGCTCATCCATTCAGGGGGCGCGGGACACTGAAGCTTTCTTT. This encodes CASSSIQGARDTEAFF.

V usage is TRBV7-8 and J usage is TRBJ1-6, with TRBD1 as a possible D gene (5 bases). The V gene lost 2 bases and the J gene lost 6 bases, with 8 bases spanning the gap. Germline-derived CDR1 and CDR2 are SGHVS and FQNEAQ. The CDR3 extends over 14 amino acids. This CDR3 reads CASSLSQANSPLHF. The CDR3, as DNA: TGTGCCAGCAGCTTATCACAGGCTAATTCACCCCTCCACTTT.

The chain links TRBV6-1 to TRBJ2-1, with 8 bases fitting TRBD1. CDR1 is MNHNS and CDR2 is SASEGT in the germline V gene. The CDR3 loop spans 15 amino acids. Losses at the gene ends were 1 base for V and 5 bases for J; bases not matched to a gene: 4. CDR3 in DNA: TGTGCCAGCAGTGAAGGGGGACAGGTCCACAATGAGCAGTTCTTC. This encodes CASSEGGQVHNEQFF.

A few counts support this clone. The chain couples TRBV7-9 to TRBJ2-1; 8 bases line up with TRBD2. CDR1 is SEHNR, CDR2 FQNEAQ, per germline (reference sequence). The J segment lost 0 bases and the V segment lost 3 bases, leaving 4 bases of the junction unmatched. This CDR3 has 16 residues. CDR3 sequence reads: CASSFSGGSSYNEQFF. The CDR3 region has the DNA TGTGCCAGCAGCTTCAGCGGGGGAAGCTCCTACAATGAGCAGTTCTTC.

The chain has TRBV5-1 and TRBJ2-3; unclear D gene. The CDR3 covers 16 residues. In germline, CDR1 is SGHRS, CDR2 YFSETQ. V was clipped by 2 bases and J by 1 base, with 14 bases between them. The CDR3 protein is CASSLTAARGTDTQYF. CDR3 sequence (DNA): TGCGCCAGCAGCTTAACCGCAGCGCGCGGCACAGATACGCAGTATTTT. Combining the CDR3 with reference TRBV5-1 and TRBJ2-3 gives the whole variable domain KAGVTQTPRYLIKTRGQQVTLSCSPISGHRSVSWYQQTPGQGLQFLFEYFSETQRNKGNFPGRFSGRQFSNSRSEMNVSTLELGDSALYLCASSLTAARGTDTQYFGPGTRLTVL.

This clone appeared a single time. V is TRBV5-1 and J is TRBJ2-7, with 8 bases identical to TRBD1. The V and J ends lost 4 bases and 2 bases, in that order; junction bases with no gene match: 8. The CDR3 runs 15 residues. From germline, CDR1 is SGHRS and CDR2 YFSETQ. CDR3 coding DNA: TGCGCCAGCAGCGCAGGGACAGGCGGGGCCTACGAGCAGTACTTC. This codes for CASSAGTGGAYEQYF.

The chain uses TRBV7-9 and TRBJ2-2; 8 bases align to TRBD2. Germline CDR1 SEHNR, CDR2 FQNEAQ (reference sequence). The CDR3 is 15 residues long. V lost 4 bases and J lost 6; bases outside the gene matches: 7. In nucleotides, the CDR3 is TGTGCCAGCAGCTCCAGCGGGAGTTGGTCCGGGGAGCTGTTTTTT. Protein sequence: CASSSSGSWSGELFF.

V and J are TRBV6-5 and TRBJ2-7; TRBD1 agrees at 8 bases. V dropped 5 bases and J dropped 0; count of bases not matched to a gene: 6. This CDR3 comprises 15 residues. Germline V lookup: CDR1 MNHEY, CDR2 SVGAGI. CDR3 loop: CASSPGQGRSYEQYF. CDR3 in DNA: TGTGCCAGCAGTCCTGGACAGGGCCGCTCCTACGAGCAGTACTTC.